A single sample gave rise to the 18 T cell receptor beta chains below, sequenced in a study of regulatory T cells in long-lasting Graves disease. iRepertoire HTBI primers and Arm-PCR of CDR3 regions built TCR beta libraries. TCRdb ran MiXCR on the multiplex PCR reads and lists one entry per CDR3 protein. The repertoire holds approximately 560,000 distinct CDR3 sequences, with 15% to 20% as singletons. Time point described: newly diagnosed GD, antithyroid drugs for less than 3 months. There was RNA extracted from PBMCs, and the TCR library was made from it. The same data also went into a second study, on T cells in Graves' hyperthyroidism and ophthalmopathy.

Here the sequenced sample was peripheral blood mononuclear cells (PBMCs), taken at new diagnosis, from a patient treated with antithyroid drugs. The receptors were sampled from a man between 18 and 29 years old with Graves disease.

This clonotype was seen more than once but under ten times. The J gene is TRBJ1-2, the V gene TRBV30, with no clear D. The CDR3 contains 13 residues. The V gene's germline CDR1 is GTSNPN and CDR2 SVGIG (reference sequence). V was shortened by 0 bases and J by 7 bases, with 12 bases between the two germline ends. The CDR3 loop is CAWSVPRRFGYTF. The CDR3, as DNA: TGTGCCTGGAGTGTCCCACGAAGGTTTGGCTACACCTTC.

This clonotype was seen a handful of times. The gene calls are TRBV19 and TRBJ1-2; 7 bases fit TRBD1. Germline trimming cut 4 bases from V and 6 bases from J; bases unmatched to any gene: 5. This CDR3 has 13 residues. The germline CDR1 and CDR2 sequences are LNHDA and SQIVND (reference sequence). The CDR3: CASSTQDRHGYTF. In DNA form, the CDR3 reads TGTGCCAGTAGTACCCAGGACAGGCATGGCTACACCTTC.

This clonotype was counted ten times or more. The chain is built from TRBV2 and TRBJ1-6; no firm D call. The CDR3 runs to 13 residues. Trimming took 5 bases from V and 9 from J, leaving 11 bases between them. Germline CDR1 reads SNHLY; CDR2 reads FYNNEI. In DNA form, the CDR3 reads TGTGCCAGCAGTACCCGTGGGCCTTCACCCCTCCACTTT. The encoded protein is CASSTRGPSPLHF.

This clonotype has only a few counts. The chain combines TRBV14 with TRBJ2-3; maybe TRBD2 (6 bases). Deletions cut 5 bases from V and 5 bases from J, with 14 bases between. The germline V gene encodes CDR1 SGHDN and CDR2 FVKESK. The CDR3 consists of 14 residues. CDR3 region: CASSATGGVDTQYF. The CDR3 nucleotides read TGTGCCAGCAGCGCTACCGGAGGGGTAGATACGCAGTATTTT.

This clonotype was detected ten times or more. The V call is TRBV7-3, the J call TRBJ1-5, with a possible D match to TRBD1 (5 bases). The germline V and J ends were trimmed by 10 bases and 2 bases, with 15 bases remaining between them. The CDR3 is made up of 14 amino acids. Germline values: CDR1 SGHTA, CDR2 FQGTGA. CDR3 nucleotide sequence: TGTGCCATCGACCAACGAGGGGGCAATCAGCCCCAGCATTTT. Its translation is CAIDQRGGNQPQHF.

There are a few counts of this clonotype. This chain joins TRBV6-1 and TRBJ2-1, with 11 bases fitting TRBD2. The CDR3 consists of 18 residues. Germline V lookup: CDR1 MNHNS, CDR2 SASEGT. The trim removed 3 bases at V and 0 bases at J, leaving 7 bases unmatched. The CDR3 DNA sequence: TGTGCCAGCAGTGATCCTAGCGGGAGGCCCAGCTCCTACAATGAGCAGTTCTTC. It encodes CASSDPSGRPSSYNEQFF.

The V gene is TRBV5-1, the J gene TRBJ2-2; D possibly corresponds to TRBD1 (6 bases). This CDR3 has 14 residues. The germline V gene has CDR1 SGHRS and CDR2 YFSETQ. V shed 3 bases and J shed 5 bases, with 11 bases lying between them. CDR3 nucleotide sequence: TGCGCCAGCAGCTCCATTACAGGGACCGGGGAGCTGTTTTTT. Translated, it gives CASSSITGTGELFF.

The rearrangement links TRBV18 to TRBJ2-7; no reliable D call. Trimming cost V 5 bases and J 3 bases, with 5 bases left between them. The CDR3 contains 11 residues. Germline CDR1 KGHSH, CDR2 LQKENI. CDR3 DNA: TGTGCCAGCTCAAAAAACTACGAGCAGTACTTC. Translated, it gives CASSKNYEQYF.

Concerning this clonotype: This sequence is one base from a far larger clone and is likely a read error. This rearrangement joins TRBV6-2 or TRBV6-3 to TRBJ1-1; D is ambiguous. CDR1 and CDR2 from the germline V gene are MNHEY and SVGEGT. V was trimmed by 2 bases and J by 1 base, leaving 5 bases between them. The CDR3 consists of 13 residues. This chain's CDR3 is CASSYRKNTEAFF. The CDR3 DNA reads TGTGCCAGCAGTTACAGGAAGAACACTGAAGCTTTCTTT.

V and J are TRBV3-1 and TRBJ1-2; D possibly corresponds to TRBD1 (6 bases). Trimming stripped 1 base from V and 4 bases from J, with 25 bases between. The CDR3 spans 19 residues. Germline loops: CDR1 LGHDT, CDR2 YNNKEL (reference sequence). The chain's CDR3 is CASSQAIVRRRDMTYGYTF. CDR3 nucleotides: TGTGCCAGCAGCCAAGCTATAGTAAGAAGAAGGGACATGACCTATGGCTACACCTTC.

This clonotype appeared many times. The chain carries TRBV28 and TRBJ1-5; perhaps TRBD1 as D (5 bases). Germline V gene lookup returns CDR1 MDHEN and CDR2 SYDVKM. CDR3 length equals 16 residues. The germline V and J ends were trimmed by 2 bases and 3 bases, with 14 bases remaining between them. CDR3 sequence: CASSLQTGGNNQPQHF. CDR3 coding DNA: TGTGCCAGCAGTTTACAGACGGGGGGGAACAATCAGCCCCAGCATTTT.

This clonotype was counted ten times or more. The gene calls are TRBV10-3 and TRBJ2-7; TRBD1 matches at 8 bases. V lost 9 bases, J lost 4 bases, and 8 bases stayed unmatched. This CDR3 comprises 13 residues. CDR1 ENHRY and CDR2 SYGVKD come from the germline V gene. CDR3 sequence (DNA): TGTGCCATGGCGGAGCAGGGGGCTTACGAGCAGTACTTC. Translation: CAMAEQGAYEQYF.

The gene calls are TRBV20-1 and TRBJ2-5; D remains ambiguous. This CDR3 is built from 11 residues. V was pared by 1 base and J by 4 bases, with 4 bases between. Per germline, CDR1 DFQATT and CDR2 SNEGSKA (reference sequence). The CDR3 DNA is TGCAGTGCTAGAGGGGTAGAGACCCAGTACTTC. Translating it yields CSARGVETQYF.

V usage is TRBV27 and J usage is TRBJ1-2, with D tentatively TRBD1 (5 bases). The CDR3 totals 15 residues. Trimming removed 6 bases from V and 5 bases from J, with 19 bases in between. From germline, CDR1 is MNHEY and CDR2 SMNVEV (reference sequence). The CDR3 is CASSQLSGATYGYTF. The CDR3 DNA is TGTGCCAGCAGCCAATTATCCGGGGCAACGTATGGCTACACCTTC.

This clonotype turned up a few times. The chain employs TRBV10-3 and TRBJ1-2; 7 bases are a match to TRBD1. The CDR3 has 18 residues. The germline V gene encodes CDR1 ENHRY and CDR2 SYGVKD. The V segment lost 11 bases and the J segment 3 bases; nucleotides outside the gene matches: 24. CDR3 nucleotides: TGTGCCCTACAGGGGAGGATGGACAGTCCCCATATCGACTATGGCTACACCTTC. Translation: CALQGRMDSPHIDYGYTF.

The table lists this clonotype with many counts. The rearrangement joins TRBV12-3 or TRBV12-4 to TRBJ1-5, with D possibly matching TRBD1 (5 bases). V gave up 6 bases and J gave up 1 base, with 10 bases separating them. The CDR3 loop spans 14 amino acids. The CDR3 protein is CASRLDTSNQPQHF. CDR3 nucleotide sequence: TGTGCCAGCAGGTTGGACACAAGCAATCAGCCCCAGCATTTT.

This clonotype came up many times. This rearrangement joins TRBV30 to TRBJ2-2; 7 positions agree with TRBD2. The ends lost 0 bases at V and 7 bases at J; junction bases unmatched: 11. CDR3 length equals 16 residues. Germline V lookup: CDR1 GTSNPN, CDR2 SVGIG (reference sequence). DNA for the CDR3: TGTGCCTGGAGTGTCCTCCTCGCGGGAGTGGGCGGGGAGCTGTTTTTT. Translated: CAWSVLLAGVGGELFF.

A note on this clonotype: One junction end disagrees with the germline gene, perhaps due to a read error. The chain joins TRBV19 to TRBJ1-5; 9 positions agree with TRBD1. CDR3 length: 13 amino acids. The germline V gene encodes CDR1 LNHDA and CDR2 SQIVND (reference sequence). The CDR3 protein is CASTPDRGWVLRF. The CDR3, as DNA: TGTGCCAGTACTCCCGACAGGGGGTGGGTATTACGCTTT.